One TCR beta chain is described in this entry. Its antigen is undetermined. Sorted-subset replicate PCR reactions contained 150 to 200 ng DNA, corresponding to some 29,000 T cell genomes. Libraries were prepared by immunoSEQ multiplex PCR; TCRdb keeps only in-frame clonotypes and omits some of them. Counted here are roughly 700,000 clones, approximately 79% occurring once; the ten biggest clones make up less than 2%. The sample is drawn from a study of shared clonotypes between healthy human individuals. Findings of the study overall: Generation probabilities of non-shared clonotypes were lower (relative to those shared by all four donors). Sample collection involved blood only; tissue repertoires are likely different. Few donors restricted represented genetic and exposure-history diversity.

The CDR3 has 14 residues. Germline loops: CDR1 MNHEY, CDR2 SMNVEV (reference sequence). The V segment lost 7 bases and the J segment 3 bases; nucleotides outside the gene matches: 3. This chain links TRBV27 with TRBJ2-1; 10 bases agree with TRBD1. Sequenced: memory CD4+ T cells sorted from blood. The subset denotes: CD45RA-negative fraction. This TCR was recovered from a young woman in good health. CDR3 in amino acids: CASTRTGGYNEQFF. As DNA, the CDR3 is TGTGCCAGCACACGGACAGGGGGCTACAATGAGCAGTTCTTC.